These 24 T cell receptor beta chains were all obtained from the same sample, sequenced in a study of blood T cell repertoires in COVID-19. Method: immunoSEQ multiplex PCR; TCRdb's copy keeps in-frame clones and lacks some. In the table there are over 200,000 clones, approximately 80% of which are singletons. The source material was PBMCs or T cells enriched from blood (not recorded which). The receptors were gathered from a woman aged 50 to 60 with acute COVID-19.

The rearrangement links TRBV7-8 to TRBJ2-2, with TRBD2 identical over 9 bases. V trimming: 6 bases; J trimming: 5 bases; junction bases outside the gene matches: 7. The CDR3 extends over 15 amino acids. Germline CDR1 SGHVS, CDR2 FQNEAQ. CDR3 in DNA: TGTGCCAGCAGTAGTAGCGGGAGTGGAACCGGGGAGCTGTTTTTT. Its translation is CASSSSGSGTGELFF.

The chain has TRBV10-3 and TRBJ2-3; TRBD2 agrees at 10 bases. The CDR3 consists of 16 residues. The germline V gene encodes CDR1 ENHRY and CDR2 SYGVKD. V was pared by 8 bases and J by 1 base, with 9 bases of the junction left unmatched. The CDR3 nucleotides are TGTGCCATCTCTTCCGCAACTAGCGGGGGCACAGATACGCAGTATTTT. Translation: CAISSATSGGTDTQYF.

V and J are TRBV28 and TRBJ1-3; 8 bases line up with TRBD1. Germline CDR1 and CDR2: MDHEN and SYDVKM. Trimming cost V 8 bases and J 5 bases; bases outside gene matches: 8. The CDR3 consists of 14 residues. In DNA, the CDR3 is TGTGCCAGCGGAAAAGGACAGGGTCGAAACACCATATATTTT. Encoded protein: CASGKGQGRNTIYF.

The V gene is TRBV18, the J gene TRBJ1-5, with 7 positions matching TRBD1. This CDR3 has 15 amino acids. Germline V gene lookup returns CDR1 KGHSH and CDR2 LQKENI. With 6 bases clipped from V and 4 bases from J, the junction kept 9 bases outside the gene matches. CDR3 sequence: CASSLETGLNQPQHF. In DNA form, the CDR3 reads TGTGCCAGCTCCCTGGAGACAGGGCTGAATCAGCCCCAGCATTTT. The variable domain in full, with the rest retrieved from reference TRBV18 and TRBJ1-5, is NAGVMQNPRHLVRRRGQEARLRCSPMKGHSHVYWYRQLPEEGLKFMVYLQKENIIDESGMPKERFSAEFPKEGPSILRIQQVVRGDSAAYFCASSLETGLNQPQHFGDGTRLSIL.

This clone appeared a few times. The gene calls are TRBV19 and TRBJ1-1; 10 bases fit TRBD1. Per germline, CDR1 LNHDA and CDR2 SQIVND (reference sequence). The CDR3 runs 15 residues. V lost 5 bases to trimming and J lost 2 bases; unmatched junction nucleotides: 5. CDR3 nucleotide sequence: TGTGCCAGTAGTCGGGACAGGGGAGGCAACACTGAAGCTTTCTTT. Its protein is CASSRDRGGNTEAFF.

The chain employs TRBV13 and TRBJ2-3; TRBD2 matches at 9 bases. The ends lost 8 bases at V and 0 bases at J; junction bases unmatched: 6. Germline loops: CDR1 PRHDT, CDR2 FYEKMQ (reference sequence). The CDR3 is made up of 15 amino acids. This CDR3 is CASLTSGISTDTQYF. The CDR3, as DNA: TGTGCCAGCTTGACTAGCGGAATTAGCACAGATACGCAGTATTTT. The complete variable domain, with remaining parts taken from reference TRBV13 and TRBJ2-3, reads AAGVIQSPRHLIKEKRETATLKCYPIPRHDTVYWYQQGPGQDPQFLISFYEKMQSDKGSIPDRFSAQQFSDYHSELNMSSLELGDSALYFCASLTSGISTDTQYFGPGTRLTVL.

This clone appeared a single time. The V gene is TRBV3-1 (or the pseudogene TRBV3-2), the J gene TRBJ1-1; 8 bases are a match to TRBD1. Germline V gene lookup returns CDR1 LGHDT and CDR2 YNNKEL (reference sequence). This CDR3 has 15 amino acids. The V gene end was trimmed by 6 bases and the J gene end by 1 base; junction bases not matched to a gene: 7. CDR3 DNA: TGTGCCAGCAGACAGGGGGGCGCCGGGAACACTGAAGCTTTCTTT. Translated, it gives CASRQGGAGNTEAFF.

The chain is built from TRBV4-1 and TRBJ1-4; D is unresolved. The V end lost 7 bases, the J end lost 0 bases, and 18 bases lay between the germline ends. The CDR3 extends over 17 amino acids. Looked up from germline, CDR1 is MGHRA and CDR2 is YSYEKL. CDR3 sequence (DNA): TGCGCCAGCACTCCCCGGGGAGGATTTGCAACTAATGAAAAACTGTTTTTT. It specifies CASTPRGGFATNEKLFF.

The rearrangement uses TRBV5-1 and TRBJ2-1, with 9 bases fitting TRBD2. The CDR3 covers 14 residues. Germline lookup yields CDR1 SGHRS and CDR2 YFSETQ. Losses at the gene ends were 6 bases for V and 5 bases for J; bases not matched to a gene: 6. CDR3 in DNA: TGCGCCAGCACCGGGACTAGCACCAACAATGAGCAGTTCTTC. Protein: CASTGTSTNNEQFF.

The chain uses TRBV10-3 and TRBJ2-3, with 7 bases fitting TRBD2. The CDR3 runs 19 residues. The V segment lost 0 bases and the J segment 3 bases; nucleotides outside the gene matches: 15. Germline values: CDR1 ENHRY, CDR2 SYGVKD. The CDR3 bases are TGTGCCATCAGTGAGTCGATTATAGATTCTAGCGGAAAAACAGATACGCAGTATTTT. This encodes CAISESIIDSSGKTDTQYF.

The J gene is TRBJ2-7, the V gene TRBV11-3; TRBD1 is a possible D gene (5 bases). Trimming stripped 1 base from V and 4 bases from J, with 8 bases between. CDR1 and CDR2 (germline): SGHNT, YENEEA. The CDR3 is made up of 13 amino acids. CDR3 sequence (DNA): TGTGCCAGCAGCTTAGGACAGCCATACGAGCAGTACTTC. This gives the protein CASSLGQPYEQYF.

Notes on this clone: Its ends do not fully match the called genes, so a read error is possible. The chain is built from TRBV7-2 and TRBJ1-3; no firm D call. The germline V gene has CDR1 SGHTA and CDR2 FQGNSA. The CDR3 consists of 15 residues. CDR3 bases: TGTGCCAGCAACTTACCGGCCGGGTCTGGAAACACCATATATTTT. Its translation is CASNLPAGSGNTIYF.

The chain recombines TRBV7-2 with TRBJ2-5; 8 bases map to TRBD1. The V gene end was trimmed by 3 bases and the J gene end by 3 bases; junction bases not matched to a gene: 9. Germline V gene data show CDR1 as SGHTA and CDR2 as FQGNSA. This CDR3 comprises 16 residues. This chain's CDR3 is CASSFRGTGRKETQYF. The CDR3 region has the DNA TGTGCCAGCAGCTTTCGTGGGACAGGTCGTAAAGAGACCCAGTACTTC.

The table lists this clone with a few counts. The rearrangement uses TRBV4-3 and TRBJ1-3, with D tentatively TRBD1 (6 bases). Germline V gene data show CDR1 as LGHNA and CDR2 as YSLEER. Trimming took 0 bases from V and 3 from J, leaving 12 bases between them. The CDR3 is made up of 16 amino acids. The CDR3 region has the DNA TGCGCCAGCAGCCAAGATTTGACAGGCCGTGGAAACACCATATATTTT. It codes for CASSQDLTGRGNTIYF.

The chain links TRBV7-3 to TRBJ2-3, with D possibly matching TRBD2 (6 bases). The CDR3 contains 15 residues. The V gene's germline CDR1 is SGHTA and CDR2 FQGTGA. Between the trimmed V and J ends, which lost 3 bases and 3 bases, there was a span of 13 bases. CDR3: CASSLTGSRTDTQYF. The CDR3 region has the DNA TGTGCCAGCAGCTTGACCGGGAGCAGGACAGATACGCAGTATTTT.

The count of this clone is one. The V and J genes are TRBV23-1 and TRBJ1-3; 9 positions match TRBD1. TRBV23-1 falls under the ORF class, with uncertain function. V lost 2 bases to trimming and J lost 0 bases; unmatched junction nucleotides: 11. The CDR3 has 19 amino acids. The CDR3 protein is CASSQTTGGPLHSGNTIYF. The CDR3 DNA reads TGCGCCAGCAGTCAAACGACAGGGGGTCCTCTCCACTCTGGAAACACCATATATTTT.

This chain links TRBV7-2 with TRBJ2-1, with 9 bases lining up with TRBD2. J lost 2 bases, V lost 4 bases, and 6 bases had no gene match. The CDR3 sequence is 16 residues long. Germline V gives CDR1 SGHTA, CDR2 FQGNSA. CDR3 in DNA: TGTGCCAGCAGCTCCACCGGCGGGAGGGCCTACAATGAGCAGTTCTTC. This encodes CASSSTGGRAYNEQFF.

This clone was detected only a few times. The chain combines TRBV7-2 with TRBJ1-6; possible D gene TRBD1, 6 bases. The CDR3 totals 16 residues. Deletions cut 6 bases from V and 9 bases from J, with 21 bases between. Germline V gives CDR1 SGHTA, CDR2 FQGNSA. CDR3 amino acids: CASRQYQTGTTSPLHF. The CDR3 coding sequence is TGTGCCAGCAGACAATACCAAACAGGGACCACTTCACCCCTCCACTTT.

The V gene is TRBV19, the J gene TRBJ1-2; the D is unclear. Germline CDR1 LNHDA, CDR2 SQIVND (reference sequence). Deletions cut 6 bases from V and 7 bases from J, with 18 bases between. The CDR3 has 14 amino acids. Here the CDR3 reads CASSTAAELTGYTF. The CDR3 nucleotides read TGTGCCAGTAGCACGGCGGCAGAACTTACTGGCTACACCTTC.

The chain recombines TRBV7-9 with TRBJ1-4; 9 bases line up with TRBD1. This CDR3 contains 19 residues. Per the germline V gene, CDR1 is SEHNR and CDR2 is FQNEAQ (reference sequence). V shed 8 bases, J shed 0 bases, and the junction held 16 bases outside the gene matches. CDR3 region: CASGGLGTGSLATNEKLFF. CDR3 DNA: TGTGCCAGCGGTGGACTCGGGACAGGGTCGCTCGCAACTAATGAAAAACTGTTTTTT.

The V call is TRBV12-5, the J call TRBJ1-3, with 7 bases identical to TRBD1. CDR1 and CDR2 from the germline V gene are LGHNT and FRNRAP. The trim removed 1 base at V and 0 bases at J, leaving 3 bases unmatched. The CDR3 consists of 16 residues. Here the CDR3 reads CASGLDAGGSGNTIYF. CDR3 coding DNA: TGTGCTAGTGGTTTGGACGCAGGGGGCTCTGGAAACACCATATATTTT. The whole variable domain, remainder taken from reference TRBV12-5 and TRBJ1-3, is DARVTQTPRHKVTEMGQEVTMRCQPILGHNTVFWYRQTMMQGLELLAYFRNRAPLDDSGMPKDRFSAEMPDATLATLKIQPSEPRDSAVYFCASGLDAGGSGNTIYFGEGSWLTVV.

The chain has TRBV25-1 and TRBJ2-1; 7 bases line up with TRBD2. CDR1 MGHDK and CDR2 SYGVNS come from the germline V gene. CDR3 length: 15 residues. V was clipped by 2 bases and J by 8 bases; unmatched bases: 9. Written as DNA, the CDR3 is TGTGCCAGCAGTGAAGGGGGGGAAGGACTCGATGAGCAGTTCTTC. Encoded protein: CASSEGGEGLDEQFF. The complete variable domain, with remaining parts taken from reference TRBV25-1 and TRBJ2-1, reads EADIYQTPRYLVIGTGKKITLECSQTMGHDKMYWYQQDPGMELHLIHYSYGVNSTEKGDLSSESTVSRIRTEHFPLTLESARPSHTSQYLCASSEGGEGLDEQFFGPGTRLTVL.

The chain uses TRBV4-2 and TRBJ2-1, with 12 nucleotides matching TRBD2. The V segment lost 6 bases and the J segment 6 bases; nucleotides outside the gene matches: 9. Per the germline V gene, CDR1 is LGHNA and CDR2 is YNFKEQ. There are 16 residues in the CDR3. The CDR3: CASSDLAGGRSNEQFF. The CDR3 DNA is TGTGCCAGCAGTGACCTAGCGGGAGGGCGGTCCAATGAGCAGTTCTTC.

This clone was counted a few times. The V and J genes are TRBV6-2 or TRBV6-3 and TRBJ2-7; maybe TRBD2 (7 bases). Germline CDR1 and CDR2: MNHEY and SVGEGT. The CDR3 is 16 amino acids. V was pared by 7 bases and J by 9 bases, with 28 bases between. The CDR3 here is CASIPQGASGLRGQYF. CDR3 coding DNA: TGTGCCAGCATCCCACAGGGAGCTAGCGGACTACGCGGGCAGTACTTC.